The present TCR beta chain was sequenced within a study of T-cell reconstitution after alpha-beta-depleted transplantation in children. Preparation of the TCRbeta library involved a method that used unique molecular identifiers. A single record per CDR3 protein comes from TCRdb applying MiXCR to the PCR reads. This table holds approximately 350,000 distinct CDR3 sequences, about 14% found once. This CDR3 has 14 residues. The V and J ends lost 6 bases and 4 bases respectively, with 12 bases between them. This clonotype was counted ten times or more. The clonotype originates from a human donor who donated a stem cell graft to a child with Fanconi anemia. This chain links TRBV12-3 or TRBV12-4 with TRBJ1-4; D is ambiguous. Sequenced material: PBMCs, taken from the stem cell graft. CDR3 in DNA: TGTGCCAGCAGCTCGACGGAGGATAATGAAAAACTGTTTTTT. It translates to CASSSTEDNEKLFF.